Following are 8 T cell receptor beta chains from one sample sequenced in a study of blood T cell repertoires in COVID-19. Clones were sequenced by immunoSEQ multiplex PCR, and TCRdb holds only the in-frame ones, with some missing. The sample lists just over 650,000 clones, more than 80% occurring once. Material for sequencing was peripheral blood. The source is a woman aged 18-30 years with acute or convalescent COVID-19.

The rearrangement joins TRBV12-3 or TRBV12-4 to TRBJ1-1; D is possibly TRBD1 (5 bases). Trimming removed 1 base at V and 11 bases at J, with 11 bases between. This CDR3 comprises 12 residues. The CDR3 DNA sequence: TGTGCCAGCAGTTTAGGCAGGGCGGGGGCTTTCTTT. Translating it yields CASSLGRAGAFF.

This clone was picked up one time. The chain couples TRBV28 to TRBJ1-5; D possibly corresponds to TRBD1 (5 bases). CDR1 and CDR2 from the germline V gene are MDHEN and SYDVKM. Trimming removed 6 bases from V and 4 bases from J, with 7 bases in between. This CDR3 spans 12 amino acids. CDR3 in DNA: TGTGCCAGCAGCCCAGGGAATCAGCCCCAGCATTTT. The encoded protein is CASSPGNQPQHF.

CDR3 in DNA: TGTGCCAGCAGTGAGGGGGCGGGCAGTGTAGGTGGCTACACCTTC. It translates to CASSEGAGSVGGYTF. The chain has TRBV6-1 and TRBJ1-2, with a possible D match to TRBD1 (6 bases). V lost 3 bases to trimming and J lost 7 bases, with 18 bases between them. Germline V gene data show CDR1 as MNHNS and CDR2 as SASEGT. The CDR3 is 15 amino acids.

The chain couples TRBV19 to TRBJ1-2, with D possibly being TRBD1 (6 bases). Germline lookup yields CDR1 LNHDA and CDR2 SQIVND (reference sequence). Deletions cut 8 bases from V and 9 bases from J, with 16 bases between. The CDR3 covers 12 residues. The CDR3 DNA follows: TGTGCCAGTCGGGAGGGGGGCCGCAGCTACACCTTC. Encoded protein: CASREGGRSYTF.

The chain uses TRBV13 and TRBJ1-3, with D uncertain. CDR3 length: 17 amino acids. The V and J ends lost 5 bases and 6 bases respectively, with 23 bases between them. Germline CDR1 and CDR2: PRHDT and FYEKMQ (reference sequence). CDR3 coding DNA: TGTGCCAGCAGCCTGGCAGTGGGCAGCTACAAGGCAAACACCATATATTTT. Encoded protein: CASSLAVGSYKANTIYF.

This clone was counted a single time. The V and J genes are TRBV27 and TRBJ1-6, with no clear D. CDR1 and CDR2 from the germline V gene are MNHEY and SMNVEV (reference sequence). The V end lost 8 bases, the J end lost 10 bases, and 9 bases lay between the germline ends. This CDR3 spans 11 amino acids. CDR3 residues: CASGQRSPLHF. CDR3 DNA sequence: TGTGCCAGCGGGCAACGGTCACCCCTCCACTTT.

A remark on this clone: Other DNA sequences in this sample translate to the same CDR3. The chain has TRBV12-3 or TRBV12-4 and TRBJ1-2, with 7 bases identical to TRBD1. The CDR3 length is 13 residues. The J segment lost 2 bases and the V segment lost 5 bases, leaving 2 bases of the junction unmatched. CDR3 nucleotides: TGTGCCAGCAGTCCGGGACAGAACTATGGCTACACCTTC. Its translation: CASSPGQNYGYTF.

This chain links TRBV10-3 with TRBJ1-2, with D unclear. Trimming removed 1 base at V and 3 bases at J, with 9 bases between. The CDR3 is made up of 14 amino acids. Per the germline V gene, CDR1 is ENHRY and CDR2 is SYGVKD. The CDR3 reads CAISELGVDYGYTF. For the CDR3, the DNA is TGTGCCATCAGTGAGTTGGGCGTGGACTATGGCTACACCTTC.